These T cell receptor beta chains were read from a single sample in a study of cytomegalovirus exposure and HLA in healthy donors. Some clones are missing from TCRdb's copy, which holds only in-frame ones; the method was immunoSEQ multiplex PCR. The table lists some 160,000 clones, over 75% of them singletons. Sample: PBMCs. The receptors derive from a male donor in good health and CMV-seronegative. Each CDR3 is given with its conserved first and last residue. The order of the fields is D gene, J gene, V gene, clone size, CDR3 DNA, CDR3 protein. D genes are given only for firm matches. Rows may omit the clone size; those that give it use once, few, many or a size class.

>TRBD2|TRBJ2-7|TRBV27|few
TGTGCCAGCAGTCGGACTAGCTCCTACGAGCAGTACTTC
CASSRTSSYEQYF
>NA|TRBJ1-1|TRBV29-1|NA
TGCAGCGGGGCCAGGACAGCCAGGAACACTGAAGCTTTCTTT
CSGARTARNTEAFF
>TRBD1|TRBJ1-1|TRBV27|NA
TGTGCCAGCGCCGGTGTGGGGACAGGGGCAATAGGCACTGAAGCTTTCTTT
CASAGVGTGAIGTEAFF
>TRBD2|TRBJ2-5|TRBV6-5|NA
TGTGCCAGCAGCCCTGGACTAGCGGGGGGTGAGACCCAGTACTTC
CASSPGLAGGETQYF
>TRBD1|TRBJ1-3|TRBV6-1|NA
TGTGCCAGCAGGGCGGACAGGAGAAACACCATATATTTT
CASRADRRNTIYF
>NA|TRBJ1-1|TRBV6-4|NA
TGTGCCAGCAGGGCACATTCGAACACTGAAGCTTTCTTT
CASRAHSNTEAFF
>NA|TRBJ1-1|TRBV7-9|NA
TGTGCCAGCAGCTTACCCAATCGAAGGGGAACTGAAGCTTTCTTT
CASSLPNRRGTEAFF
>NA|TRBJ1-2|TRBV5-4|few
TGTGCCAGCAGCCCGGTCGGGGGCTATGGCTACACCTTC
CASSPVGGYGYTF
>NA|TRBJ1-5|TRBV28|NA
TGTGCCAGCAGTTTGTTAGTGGGCCCCCAGCATTTT
CASSLLVGPQHF
>NA|TRBJ1-2|TRBV4-1|NA
TGCGCCAGCAGCCAAGGCCAACAGGGTTCCTATGGCTACACCTTC
CASSQGQQGSYGYTF
>NA|TRBJ2-7|TRBV28|few
TGTGCCAGCAGTTTATTTGGCGGCCGAGGGGGCGAGCAGTACTTC
CASSLFGGRGGEQYF
>NA|TRBJ1-1|TRBV7-9|NA
TGTGCCAGCGGCTTAGGGGCAGGGGCTGACATGAACACTGAAGCTTTCTTT
CASGLGAGADMNTEAFF
>TRBD1|TRBJ2-7|TRBV10-1|NA
TGCGCCAGCAGTCCGGGACAGTCAGGCGAGCAGTACTTC
CASSPGQSGEQYF
>NA|TRBJ2-1|TRBV9|NA
TGTGCCAGCAGCGTAGCTACCGAGCAGTTCTTC
CASSVATEQFF
>NA|TRBJ1-3|TRBV18|NA
TGTGCCAGCTCGATCAGCGGGGGCTTGGACACCATATATTTT
CASSISGGLDTIYF
>NA|TRBJ1-5|TRBV6-1|NA
TGTGCCAGCAGTGAAAAACGACTAGTCCCACTTAATCAGCCCCAGCATTTT
CASSEKRLVPLNQPQHF
>TRBD2|TRBJ2-5|TRBV7-8|NA
TGTGCCAGCAGCCCGACTAGCGGGACAGAGACCCAGTACTTC
CASSPTSGTETQYF
>TRBD1|TRBJ1-4|TRBV7-8|NA
TGTGCCAGCAGCGGGGGGACAGGGAATAATGAAAAACTGTTTTTT
CASSGGTGNNEKLFF
>NA|TRBJ1-1|TRBV4-2|NA
TGTGCCAGCCGTGCAGGGGTGGAAGCTTTCTTT
CASRAGVEAFF
>NA|TRBJ1-1|TRBV7-2|NA
TGTGCCAGCATCGGGGGGTGGGGGGGCACTGAAGCTTTCTTT
CASIGGWGGTEAFF
>NA|TRBJ2-6|TRBV6-5|NA
TGTGCCACCTCGGAAGGCGGAGTAGGGGCCAACGTCCTGACTTTC
CATSEGGVGANVLTF
>TRBD1|TRBJ1-1|TRBV29-1|NA
TGCAGCGTTAGGGACAGGGCATCCAAGATGGCTTTCTTT
CSVRDRASKMAFF
>TRBD1|TRBJ1-2|TRBV5-1|few
TGCGCCAGCAGCGACGGGACAGGGGTCCGGAGAGGTTATGGCTACACCTTC
CASSDGTGVRRGYGYTF
>TRBD1|TRBJ1-1|TRBV5-4|NA
TGTGCCAGCAGCTTGTATCCGTTTGCCGCGCCGGGACAGGGGTTGTTGGAAGCTTTCTTT
CASSLYPFAAPGQGLLEAFF
>TRBD2|TRBJ2-3|TRBV5-4|NA
TGTGCCAGCAGCTTGGCGGGGGGGCTAAGCACAGATACGCAGTATTTT
CASSLAGGLSTDTQYF
>NA|TRBJ2-1|TRBV5-1|NA
TGCGCCAGCAGCTTGGGGCAGGGAATTAGAGGCAATGAGCAGTTCTTC
CASSLGQGIRGNEQFF
>NA|TRBJ2-7|TRBV6-1|NA
TGTGCCACCTTGACAGTCCGGAGCTCCTACGAGCAGTACTTC
CATLTVRSSYEQYF